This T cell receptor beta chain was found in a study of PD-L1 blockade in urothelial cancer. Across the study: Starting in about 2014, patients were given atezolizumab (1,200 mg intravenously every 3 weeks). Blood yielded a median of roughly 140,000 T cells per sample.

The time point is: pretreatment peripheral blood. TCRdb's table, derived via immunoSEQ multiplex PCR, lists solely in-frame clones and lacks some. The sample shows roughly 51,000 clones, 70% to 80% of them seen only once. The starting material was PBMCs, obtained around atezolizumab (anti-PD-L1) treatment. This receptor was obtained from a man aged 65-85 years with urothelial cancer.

This chain's CDR3 is CASSYLSSNTGELFF. Here the CDR3 DNA reads TGTGCCAGCAGTTACTTGTCCTCCAACACCGGGGAGCTGTTTTTT. The chain employs TRBV6-6 and TRBJ2-2; D call uncertain. V was shortened by 1 base and J by 2 bases, with 8 bases between the two germline ends. Germline values: CDR1 MNHNY, CDR2 SVGAGI (reference sequence). The CDR3 totals 15 residues.